One and the same sample provided the 2 T cell receptor beta chains below, sequenced in a study of shared clonotypes between healthy human individuals. Profiling relied on immunoSEQ multiplex PCR, and the TCRdb table lists in-frame clones only, not all of them. The repertoire holds 500,000 to 650,000 clones, with around three quarters as singletons. The source material was PBMCs. The source of these receptors is a woman in her 40s in good health. Some clones in this sample may be carry-over from other donors' samples.

This clone has a handful of counts. The chain couples TRBV7-9 to TRBJ2-7; 8 bases map to TRBD1. This CDR3 is 15 amino acids long. V was clipped by 6 bases and J by 5 bases; unmatched bases: 12. Germline values: CDR1 SEHNR, CDR2 FQNEAQ (reference sequence). CDR3 residues: CASSPPRQGRNEQYF. As DNA, the CDR3 is TGTGCCAGCAGTCCACCTAGACAGGGGCGGAACGAGCAGTACTTC.

This chain joins TRBV6-1 and TRBJ1-5; no reliable D call. The CDR3 totals 13 residues. Trimming removed 2 bases from V and 9 bases from J, with 11 bases in between. Germline CDR1 reads MNHNS; CDR2 reads SASEGT. CDR3 residues: CASSELGLGPQHF. The DNA for the CDR3 is TGTGCCAGCAGTGAATTGGGTTTGGGGCCCCAGCATTTT.